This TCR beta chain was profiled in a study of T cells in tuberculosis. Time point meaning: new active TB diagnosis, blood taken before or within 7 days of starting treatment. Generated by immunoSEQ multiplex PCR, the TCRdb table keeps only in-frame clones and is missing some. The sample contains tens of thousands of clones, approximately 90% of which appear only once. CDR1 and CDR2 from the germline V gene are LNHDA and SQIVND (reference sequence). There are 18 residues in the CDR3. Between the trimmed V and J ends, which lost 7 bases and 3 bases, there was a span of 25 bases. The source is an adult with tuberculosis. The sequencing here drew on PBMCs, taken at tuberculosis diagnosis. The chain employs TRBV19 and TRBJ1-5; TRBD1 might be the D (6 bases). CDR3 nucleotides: TGTGCCAGTACCGCGGACAGAGTTCCTCGACAACTCAATCAGCCCCAGCATTTT. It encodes CASTADRVPRQLNQPQHF.